These T cell receptor beta chains were read from a single sample in a study of blood T cell repertoires in COVID-19. TCRdb's table, derived via immunoSEQ multiplex PCR, lists solely in-frame clones and lacks some. This table holds roughly 39,000 clones, around 87% found once. Sequences were obtained from peripheral blood. Receptor source: a middle-aged man with active or convalescent COVID-19. CDR3s include the opening cysteine and the closing phenylalanine or tryptophan. The order of the fields is clone size, CDR3 length, D gene, V gene, J gene, CDR3 protein, CDR3 DNA. The D gene is left open where the match is weak. Clone sizes are given selectively: once, few, many, or a class where the clone is expanded.

size: NA
length: 15
D: NA
V: TRBV7-7
J: TRBJ2-1
CDR3: CASSSGRGSGNEQFF
DNA: TGTGCCAGCAGCTCAGGCAGGGGATCGGGGAATGAGCAGTTCTTC

size: NA
length: 13
D: NA
V: TRBV28
J: TRBJ1-2
CDR3: CASSLGQSYGYTF
DNA: TGTGCCAGCAGTTTAGGACAGTCCTATGGCTACACCTTC

size: NA
length: 13
D: NA
V: TRBV29-1
J: TRBJ1-1
CDR3: CSVVRQASTEAFF
DNA: TGCAGCGTTGTTCGGCAGGCAAGCACTGAAGCTTTCTTT

size: NA
length: 11
D: NA
V: TRBV2
J: TRBJ1-2
CDR3: CASREDSGYTF
DNA: TGTGCCAGCAGGGAAGATAGTGGCTACACCTTC

size: NA
length: 14
D: NA
V: TRBV5-5
J: TRBJ2-3
CDR3: CASSPGGPTDTQYF
DNA: TGTGCCAGCAGCCCAGGTGGCCCAACAGATACGCAGTATTTT

size: NA
length: 16
D: TRBD1
V: TRBV28
J: TRBJ1-6
CDR3: CASSTPDRVGDSPLHF
DNA: TGTGCCAGCAGTACCCCGGACAGGGTTGGTGATTCACCCCTCCACTTT

size: NA
length: 13
D: NA
V: TRBV12-3/TRBV12-4
J: TRBJ1-5
CDR3: CASSFEGGQPQHF
DNA: TGTGCCAGCAGTTTTGAGGGTGGTCAGCCCCAGCATTTT

size: NA
length: 13
D: NA
V: TRBV10-3
J: TRBJ1-2
CDR3: CAISESGDYGYTF
DNA: TGTGCCATCAGTGAGTCAGGGGACTATGGCTACACCTTC

size: once
length: 15
D: NA
V: TRBV30
J: TRBJ1-3
CDR3: CAWSQVEVSGNTIYF
DNA: TGTGCCTGGAGTCAGGTGGAGGTCTCTGGAAACACCATATATTTT

size: NA
length: 15
D: NA
V: TRBV9
J: TRBJ2-2
CDR3: CASSVALSNTGELFF
DNA: TGTGCCAGCAGCGTAGCTCTCTCGAACACCGGGGAGCTGTTTTTT

size: NA
length: 16
D: TRBD1
V: TRBV5-1
J: TRBJ2-2
CDR3: CASSLSGGANTGELFF
DNA: TGCGCCAGCAGCCTTTCAGGGGGAGCGAACACCGGGGAGCTGTTTTTT

size: NA
length: 15
D: NA
V: TRBV7-8
J: TRBJ2-7
CDR3: CASSLHQGPSYEQYF
DNA: TGTGCCAGCAGCTTACACCAGGGCCCCTCCTACGAGCAGTACTTC

size: NA
length: 17
D: NA
V: TRBV9
J: TRBJ2-7
CDR3: CASSVSSYPGGVGEQYF
DNA: TGTGCCAGCAGCGTATCCTCGTACCCCGGAGGGGTTGGGGAGCAGTACTTC

size: NA
length: 14
D: NA
V: TRBV7-9
J: TRBJ2-4
CDR3: CASSLLGTWNIQYF
DNA: TGTGCCAGCAGCCTTTTGGGGACTTGGAACATTCAGTACTTC

size: once
length: 15
D: NA
V: TRBV6-2/TRBV6-3
J: TRBJ1-5
CDR3: CASSLGTRGFQPQHF
DNA: TGTGCCAGCAGTTTGGGAACCAGGGGTTTCCAGCCCCAGCATTTT

size: NA
length: 14
D: NA
V: TRBV27
J: TRBJ1-5
CDR3: CASSLSWGDQPQHF
DNA: TGTGCCAGCAGTTTATCGTGGGGGGATCAGCCCCAGCATTTT

size: NA
length: 13
D: NA
V: TRBV7-6
J: TRBJ1-1
CDR3: CASSLGKLTEAFF
DNA: TGTGCCAGCAGCTTAGGAAAGCTCACTGAAGCTTTCTTT

size: NA
length: 13
D: TRBD1
V: TRBV29-1
J: TRBJ2-1
CDR3: CSVEPDRPTEQFF
DNA: TGCAGCGTTGAACCGGACAGGCCTACTGAGCAGTTCTTC

size: NA
length: 17
D: NA
V: TRBV5-5
J: TRBJ1-6
CDR3: CASSWGTGVSYNSPLHF
DNA: TGTGCCAGCAGCTGGGGGACGGGGGTATCCTATAATTCACCCCTCCACTTT

size: once
length: 14
D: TRBD2
V: TRBV9
J: TRBJ2-7
CDR3: CASSVEGLVGEQYF
DNA: TGTGCCAGCAGCGTCGAGGGACTAGTGGGTGAGCAGTACTTC

size: once
length: 13
D: TRBD2
V: TRBV7-3
J: TRBJ2-1
CDR3: CASSLGLAEEQFF
DNA: TGTGCCAGCAGCTTAGGGCTAGCGGAAGAGCAGTTCTTC

size: NA
length: 17
D: TRBD1
V: TRBV24-1
J: TRBJ2-7
CDR3: CATSGGRQGRRGNEQYF
DNA: TGTGCCACCAGTGGCGGGCGACAGGGCCGAAGAGGCAACGAGCAGTACTTC

size: NA
length: 15
D: NA
V: TRBV10-3
J: TRBJ2-5
CDR3: CAISESGGESETQYF
DNA: TGTGCCATCAGTGAGTCGGGTGGAGAGTCAGAGACCCAGTACTTC

size: NA
length: 17
D: TRBD1
V: TRBV6-1
J: TRBJ2-5
CDR3: CASSEGFGGTAQETQYF
DNA: TGTGCCAGCAGTGAAGGTTTTGGTGGGACAGCCCAAGAGACCCAGTACTTC

size: NA
length: 13
D: NA
V: TRBV6-5
J: TRBJ2-7
CDR3: CASSYRESHEQYF
DNA: TGTGCCAGCAGTTACCGGGAGAGCCACGAGCAGTACTTC

size: NA
length: 15
D: TRBD1
V: TRBV6-5
J: TRBJ1-2
CDR3: CASSSGTGSTYGYTF
DNA: TGTGCCAGCAGTTCGGGGACAGGGAGCACCTATGGCTACACCTTC

size: NA
length: 14
D: TRBD2
V: TRBV28
J: TRBJ2-1
CDR3: CASRWASGRNEQFF
DNA: TGTGCCAGCAGATGGGCTAGCGGGCGGAATGAGCAGTTCTTC

size: few
length: 15
D: TRBD1
V: TRBV2
J: TRBJ1-3
CDR3: CASSTSTGAGNTIYF
DNA: TGTGCCAGCAGTACATCGACAGGGGCCGGAAACACCATATATTTT

size: NA
length: 13
D: NA
V: TRBV2
J: TRBJ1-2
CDR3: CASSAGPGGGYTF
DNA: TGTGCCAGCAGTGCTGGGCCCGGCGGGGGCTACACCTTC

size: NA
length: 12
D: NA
V: TRBV25-1
J: TRBJ2-7
CDR3: CASRDNSYEQYF
DNA: TGTGCCAGCAGGGACAACTCCTACGAGCAGTACTTC

size: NA
length: 16
D: TRBD1
V: TRBV7-3
J: TRBJ2-5
CDR3: CASSSPDRDAGETQYF
DNA: TGTGCCAGCAGCTCCCCGGACAGGGACGCCGGAGAGACCCAGTACTTC

size: NA
length: 13
D: NA
V: TRBV28
J: TRBJ2-2
CDR3: CASSLSLAGELFF
DNA: TGTGCCAGCAGTTTATCTCTAGCGGGGGAGCTGTTTTTT

size: NA
length: 13
D: NA
V: TRBV27
J: TRBJ2-3
CDR3: CASLPQGTDTQYF
DNA: TGTGCCAGCCTCCCGCAGGGGACAGATACGCAGTATTTT

size: NA
length: 15
D: TRBD1
V: TRBV7-3
J: TRBJ2-3
CDR3: CASSFRDRGQDTQYF
DNA: TGTGCCAGCAGCTTTAGAGACAGGGGGCAAGATACGCAGTATTTT

size: NA
length: 12
D: NA
V: TRBV18
J: TRBJ1-5
CDR3: CASSPRDQPQHF
DNA: TGTGCCAGCTCACCCAGGGATCAGCCCCAGCATTTT

size: NA
length: 13
D: NA
V: TRBV28
J: TRBJ1-2
CDR3: CASSLVADYGYTF
DNA: TGTGCCAGCAGTTTAGTGGCCGACTATGGCTACACCTTC

size: NA
length: 15
D: TRBD1
V: TRBV5-1
J: TRBJ2-3
CDR3: CASSRTGTSTDTQYF
DNA: TGCGCCAGCAGCAGGACAGGGACTAGCACAGATACGCAGTATTTT

size: NA
length: 14
D: NA
V: TRBV2
J: TRBJ1-6
CDR3: CASSTVSYNSPLHF
DNA: TGTGCCAGCAGTACAGTGTCCTATAATTCACCCCTCCACTTT

size: few
length: 13
D: NA
V: TRBV5-1
J: TRBJ1-2
CDR3: CASSSSGWDGYTF
DNA: TGCGCCAGCAGCTCGTCAGGGTGGGATGGCTACACCTTC

size: NA
length: 12
D: NA
V: TRBV7-6
J: TRBJ2-7
CDR3: CASSIDGGEQYF
DNA: TGTGCCAGCAGCATCGATGGGGGGGAGCAGTACTTC

size: NA
length: 12
D: NA
V: TRBV25-1
J: TRBJ2-1
CDR3: CASSEYSGEQFF
DNA: TGTGCCAGCAGTGAATACTCGGGGGAGCAGTTCTTC

size: once
length: 14
D: NA
V: TRBV10-3
J: TRBJ2-1
CDR3: CASQGTSSYNEQFF
DNA: TGTGCCAGCCAGGGCACCTCCTCCTACAATGAGCAGTTCTTC

size: NA
length: 15
D: NA
V: TRBV3-1/TRBV3-2
J: TRBJ2-1
CDR3: CASSQAAAPYNEQFF
DNA: TGTGCCAGCAGCCAAGCAGCGGCCCCCTACAATGAGCAGTTCTTC

size: NA
length: 17
D: TRBD2
V: TRBV5-1
J: TRBJ2-3
CDR3: CASSPGISGRVTDTQYF
DNA: TGCGCCAGCAGCCCAGGGATTAGCGGGAGGGTCACAGATACGCAGTATTTT